The subject of this entry is one T cell receptor (beta chain). The antigen it recognizes is unknown. Base qualities are not provided; no much larger clone lies one nucleotide away. In total, 500 to 700 healthy bone marrow donors made up the cohort. Cohort members were all nominally healthy when sampled, although unrecorded immune exposures were likely present. The donor tested CMV seronegative and was one of the 352 seronegative cohort members. Every donor gave a peripheral blood sample, and the peripheral blood mononuclear cells from that sample were used for TCR beta sequencing. Genomic DNA extraction from the blood cell samples was performed with the Qiagen DNeasy Blood Extraction Kit. Library preparation was by the immunoSEQ multiplex PCR assay. The multiplex PCR relied on a mix of 60 forward primers for TCR Vbeta segments and 13 reverse primers for TCR Jbeta segments. The CDR3 region of rearranged TCR beta genes was amplified from genomic DNA by a multiplex PCR assay. The Illumina HiSeq System was used to sequence the amplified TCR beta libraries as 87-base-pair reads. Under the source paper's analysis protocol: In a later analysis, tens of millions of unique TCR beta chains were counted across the approximately 640 repertoires, and roughly 11 million of these chains were shared by at least two donors. To remove PCR and sequencing errors, raw reads were error-corrected and collapsed into unique sequences using a nearest-neighbor algorithm that merged closely related sequences. Alignment of CDR3 sequences to IMGT reference sequences was used to assign V, D and J gene segments. For a sequence to be retained, a match of at least six nucleotides to both a V gene segment and a J gene segment was required. A rearrangement counted as productive if the CDR3 had no stop codons and remained in frame with V and J, and every other rearrangement counted as non-productive. CDR3 was defined by IMGT convention, running from the second conserved V-encoded cysteine to the conserved J-encoded phenylalanine. The earlier analysis of about 620 of the donors excluded sequences that lacked an unambiguous match to a single V gene segment. An earlier analysis of about 600 of the donors called V segments functional above 56.7% productive rearrangements and segregating when the between-donor standard deviation exceeded 5%. A statistical classification framework was built for diagnosing cytomegalovirus status from the catalog of TCR beta chain sequences. In a later analysis, TCR nucleotide sequences were compared against IMGT/GENE-DB human TR gene sequences so that V and J genes could be assigned. Using the TCRdist pipeline, a later analysis assigned CDR3 sequences along with most-parsimonious VDJ recombination scenarios. A later analysis defined each TCR beta chain by its CDR3 amino acid sequence plus V-gene family, and excluded reads lacking a unique V-gene family. To address suspected cross-contamination and a sequencing artifact, a later analysis removed a few hundred highly shared, low-generation-probability nucleotide sequences. In a later analysis, a clonal expansion index was calculated for each public chain from normalized within-repertoire ranks of inferred template counts. A later analysis computed generation probabilities with a VDJ recombination model fitted to out-of-frame rearrangements, and checked the results against IGoR. In a later analysis, hypergeometric tests were used to score TCR-TCR, TCR-HLA and TCR-CMV co-occurrence, with a repertoire-size bias correction applied to TCR pairs. False discovery rates were estimated in a later analysis by permuting HLA or CMV assignments 20 times. In a later analysis, co-occurring TCRs were grouped using DBSCAN, with TCRdist sequence similarity added in when clustering inside HLA-allele-positive subsets. Co-occurrence clustering excluded repertoires with fewer than 30,000 or more than 120,000 public chains, plus five with anomalous nucleotide sharing. TCRdb's version of the immuneACCESS table is confined to in-frame rearrangements and falls short of the full clone set. An unresolved V gene accounts for under half of the shortfall where checked; the remainder is of unknown origin. The DNA was the basis for D and trimming; V, J and clone size are from that table. The sample data list a few hundred thousand clones, and around 90% of these were observed just once. Roughly 2.3% of the sample comes from the top ten.

This sample was taken from a study of cytomegalovirus exposure and HLA in healthy donors (TCRdb year 2017). For context, the study as a whole: An earlier analysis of 550 to 700 of the donors reported more than 250 Gb of sequence data and around 120 million unique TCR beta sequences from 150 million to 200 million T cells. The genetic ancestry cluster associated with self-reported Caucasian donors included 70% to 85% of the 398 genotyped donors. High-throughput TCR immunosequencing, statistical association of individual TCRs with disease status, and machine learning were combined to predict cytomegalovirus infection status. Roughly 5 DR-DQ haplotypes were handled as single units for association and clustering, since linkage in the cohort was strong. An earlier analysis of 450 to 750 of the donors used high-throughput TCR beta sequencing to judge whether each TCR beta V gene segment behaved as functional or pseudogenic. The study was designed to test whether signatures of past pathogen exposure could be identified by cataloging public T cell receptors. On average, over 200,000 unique TCR beta nucleotide sequences were sequenced per donor among roughly 430 genotyped donors of the cohort, with 15% to 20% of those sequences being non-productive. In addition to the first cohort of hundreds of subjects, a separate validation cohort of 120 different subjects was used. To study patterns of TCR occurrence, a later analysis re-analyzed previously published TCR beta repertoires from 500 to 850 donors and added high-resolution HLA genotyping. An early release covering some 640 HLA-typed donors comprised 250 to 350 gigabases of sequencing data and approximately 80 million unique TCR sequences. The number of typed donors differed by locus: about 629-630 for A, B, C, DRB1 and DQB1; approximately 530 for DQA1; around 610 for DPA1; and roughly 490 for DPB1. Donor age, sex, ethnicity and CMV serostatus were collected together with the repertoire data. Using immunosequencing, the study profiled T cell repertoires from 666 subjects and related those repertoires to cytomegalovirus serostatus. In a later genetic analysis, genome-wide SNP genotypes for about three fifths of the roughly 670 donors were used, and that subset was treated as a discovery cohort. All discovery cohort repertoires had been generated on a single sequencing platform. HLA typing covered class I and class II loci at four-digit resolution. Rather than drawing on any new phenotypic data, the later analysis identified candidate immune exposures from TCR beta sequences and the way those sequences occurred across donors.

Paper-wide results and their limitations: Most TCR sequences were observed very rarely across donors, whereas some public TCRs were present in many individuals. In this cohort, only TCR beta chains were sequenced, and detectable features were limited by the absence of alpha or paired-chain data. Because counts were too low, roughly 18 rarely observed V segments, including chromosome 9 orphons, were left out of the earlier analysis of roughly 600 of the donors. The only immune exposure information available for the cohort was CMV serostatus. Sequencing depth was assumed to be roughly uniform across donors in the presence/absence analyses, though that assumption may not hold. The sequencing pipeline was judged likely to have produced a cluster of highly shared sequence variants as a technical artifact. A later analysis found that TCR association rates varied across HLA loci, with DRB1 alleles showing the most associated TCRs and HLA-C alleles the fewest. Linkage disequilibrium might explain the correlated functional status among segregating V segments, but an unknown experimental factor could not be ruled out. In an earlier analysis of 587 of the donors, most TCR beta V segments appeared in productive rearrangements about 87% or about 30% of the time, broadly matching IMGT annotations. A further reported finding was that TCR beta sequences accurately predicted the HLA-A and HLA-B alleles for most subjects in the first cohort. When HLA alleles, especially DR and DQ, strongly co-occurred, TCR associations were difficult to assign to individual alleles. The classifier was reported to diagnose cytomegalovirus status with high specificity and sensitivity in both the original cohort and the validation cohort. HLA typing was unavailable for some donors at each locus, so association tests used only the typed subset. At a false discovery rate of 0.05, a later analysis linked about 16,000 TCR beta sequences to specific HLA alleles. Most CMV-associated TCR beta chains appeared to be HLA-restricted in a later analysis, and the HLA associations seemed to be driven largely by CMV exposure. According to a later genetic analysis, donors in an Asian-associated ancestry cluster had fewer N-insertions in productive TCRs than the approximately 610-donor mean. It was suggested by the authors that the approach could potentially be generalized to other disease states and immunological phenotypes. The study listed over 150 TCR beta chains as associated with cytomegalovirus. In vitro tests confirmed that a few of the cytomegalovirus-associated TCR beta chains recognize cytomegalovirus antigens. A later genetic analysis associated a missense DCLRE1C variant with V-gene and J-gene trimming of TCR beta chains, and an independent cohort replicated the association. In a later analysis, several top co-occurrence clusters were reported to appear linked to parvovirus B19, influenza, CMV and Epstein-Barr virus. Some IMGT-functional V segments, including TRBV6-2 and TRBV6-3, could not be distinguished by the 87-base-pair reads and were therefore excluded. A later analysis found that HLA-associated TCR beta chains were more clonally expanded and had lower generation probabilities than equally common non-associated chains.

CDR1 and CDR2 are drawn from the germline V gene: SQVTM, ANQGSEA. From its cysteine to its phenylalanine, the CDR3 spans 12 amino acids. CDR3 DNA only is kept here, 36 bases in frame from base 1. Sequences were obtained from PBMCs. This sequence uses TRBV29-1 and TRBJ2-5; 7 middle bases align to TRBD1. The J call may be wrong; the DNA end is better matched by TRBJ2-7. The sequence came from a woman under 30 in good health and CMV-seronegative. The CDR3 here reads CSVATGVYEQYF. The sequenced DNA: TGCAGCGTGGCAACAGGGGTTTACGAGCAGTACTTC.